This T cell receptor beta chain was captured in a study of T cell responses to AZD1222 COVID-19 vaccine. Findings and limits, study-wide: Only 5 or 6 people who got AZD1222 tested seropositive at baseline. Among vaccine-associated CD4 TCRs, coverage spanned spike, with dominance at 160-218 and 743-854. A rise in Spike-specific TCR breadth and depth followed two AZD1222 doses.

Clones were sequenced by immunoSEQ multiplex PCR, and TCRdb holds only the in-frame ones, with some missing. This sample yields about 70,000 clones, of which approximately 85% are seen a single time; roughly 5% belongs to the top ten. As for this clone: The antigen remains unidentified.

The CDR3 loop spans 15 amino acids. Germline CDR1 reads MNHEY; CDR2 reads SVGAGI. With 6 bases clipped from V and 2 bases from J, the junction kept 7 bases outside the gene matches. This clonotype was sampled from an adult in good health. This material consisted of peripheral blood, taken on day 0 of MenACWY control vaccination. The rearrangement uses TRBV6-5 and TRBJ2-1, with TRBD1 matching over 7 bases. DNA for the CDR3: TGTGCCAGCAGCGCCTCTCAGGGGGCCTACAATGAGCAGTTCTTC. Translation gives CASSASQGAYNEQFF.